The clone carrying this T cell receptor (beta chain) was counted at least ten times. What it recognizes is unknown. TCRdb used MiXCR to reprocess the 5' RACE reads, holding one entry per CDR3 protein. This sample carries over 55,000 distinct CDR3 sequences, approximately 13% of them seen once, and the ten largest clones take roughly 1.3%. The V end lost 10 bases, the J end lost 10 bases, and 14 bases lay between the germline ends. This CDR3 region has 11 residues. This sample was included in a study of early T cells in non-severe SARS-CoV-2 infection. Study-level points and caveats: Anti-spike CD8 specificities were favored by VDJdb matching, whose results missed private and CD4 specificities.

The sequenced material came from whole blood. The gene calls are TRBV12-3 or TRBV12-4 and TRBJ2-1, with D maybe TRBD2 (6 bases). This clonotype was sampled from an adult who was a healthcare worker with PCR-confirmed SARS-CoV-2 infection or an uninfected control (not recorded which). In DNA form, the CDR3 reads TGTGCCATCCTCCGGGGGAGGGAGCAGTTCTTC. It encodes CAILRGREQFF.